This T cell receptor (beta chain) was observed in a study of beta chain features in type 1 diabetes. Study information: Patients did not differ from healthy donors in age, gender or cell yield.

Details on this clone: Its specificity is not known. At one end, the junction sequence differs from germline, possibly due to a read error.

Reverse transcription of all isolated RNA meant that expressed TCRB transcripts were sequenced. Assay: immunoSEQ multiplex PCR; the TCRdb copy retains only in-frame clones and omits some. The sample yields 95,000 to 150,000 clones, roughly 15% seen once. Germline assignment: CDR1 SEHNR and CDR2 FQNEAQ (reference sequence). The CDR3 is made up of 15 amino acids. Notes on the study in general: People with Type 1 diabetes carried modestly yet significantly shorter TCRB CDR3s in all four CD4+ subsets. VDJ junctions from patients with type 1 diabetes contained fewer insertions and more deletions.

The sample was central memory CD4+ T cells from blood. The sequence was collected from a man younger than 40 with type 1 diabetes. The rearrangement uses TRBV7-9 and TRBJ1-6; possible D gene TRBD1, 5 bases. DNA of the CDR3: TGTGCCAGCAGCTTCGCGACAGTCTATAAATCACCCCTCCACTTT. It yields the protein CASSFATVYKSPLHF.